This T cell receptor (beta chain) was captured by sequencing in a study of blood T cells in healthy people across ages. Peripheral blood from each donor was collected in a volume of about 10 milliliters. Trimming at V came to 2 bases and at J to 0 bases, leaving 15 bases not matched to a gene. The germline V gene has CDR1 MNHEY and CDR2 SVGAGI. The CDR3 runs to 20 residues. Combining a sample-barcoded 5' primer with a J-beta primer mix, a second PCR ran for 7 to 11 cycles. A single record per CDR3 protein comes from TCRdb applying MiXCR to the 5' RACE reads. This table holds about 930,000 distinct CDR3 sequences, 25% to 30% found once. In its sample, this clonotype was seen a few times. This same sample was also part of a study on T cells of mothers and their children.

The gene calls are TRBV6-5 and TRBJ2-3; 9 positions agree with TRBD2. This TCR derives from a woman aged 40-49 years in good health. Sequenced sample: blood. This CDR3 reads CASSYRPYLAGTPSTDTQYF. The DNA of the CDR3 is TGTGCCAGCAGTTACCGCCCGTACCTAGCGGGGACCCCTAGCACAGATACGCAGTATTTT.